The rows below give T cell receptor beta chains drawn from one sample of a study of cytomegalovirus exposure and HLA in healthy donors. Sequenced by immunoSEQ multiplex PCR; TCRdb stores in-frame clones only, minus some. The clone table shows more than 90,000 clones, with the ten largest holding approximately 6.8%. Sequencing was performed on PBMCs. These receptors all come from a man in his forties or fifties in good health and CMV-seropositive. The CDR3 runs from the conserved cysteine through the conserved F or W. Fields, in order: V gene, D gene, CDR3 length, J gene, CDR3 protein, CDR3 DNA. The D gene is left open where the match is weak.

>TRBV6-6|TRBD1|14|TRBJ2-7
CASSAGGSLTSENF
TGTGCCAGCAGTGCAGGGGGTTCACTAACATCGGAGAACTTC
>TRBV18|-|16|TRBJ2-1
CASSPPAGDAYNEQFF
TGTGCCAGCTCACCACCGGCCGGGGATGCCTACAATGAGCAGTTCTTC
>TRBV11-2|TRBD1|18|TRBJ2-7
CASSLGTGASMSSYEQYF
TGTGCCAGCAGCTTAGGGACAGGCGCGTCCATGAGCTCCTACGAGCAGTACTTC
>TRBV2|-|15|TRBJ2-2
CASAGTYQNTGELFF
TGTGCCAGCGCCGGGACTTACCAAAACACCGGGGAGCTGTTTTTT
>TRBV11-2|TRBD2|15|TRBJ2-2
CASSSLAGKTGELFF
TGTGCCAGCAGCTCGTTAGCGGGAAAGACCGGGGAGCTGTTTTTT
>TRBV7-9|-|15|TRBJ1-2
CATRPAGVSNYGYTF
TGTGCCACCCGCCCGGCTGGAGTTTCTAACTATGGCTACACCTTC
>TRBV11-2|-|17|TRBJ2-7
CASSLDAEASASYEQYF
TGTGCCAGCAGCTTAGACGCCGAGGCTAGCGCGTCCTACGAGCAGTACTTC
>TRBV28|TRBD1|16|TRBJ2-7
CASSSIGTARPYEQYF
TGTGCCAGCAGTTCGATCGGGACAGCCCGACCCTACGAGCAGTACTTC
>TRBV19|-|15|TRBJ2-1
CAASTGGEPYNEQFF
TGTGCCGCCTCAACCGGCGGGGAGCCCTACAATGAGCAGTTCTTC
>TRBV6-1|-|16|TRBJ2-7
CASSDPSLRGSYEQYF
TGTGCCAGCAGTGACCCAAGCCTCCGGGGGTCCTACGAGCAGTACTTC
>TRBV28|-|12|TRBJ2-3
CASRQTGLVPYF
TGTGCCAGCCGACAGACTGGGCTAGTTCCGTATTTT
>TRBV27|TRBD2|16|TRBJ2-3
CASSMIAGPPTDTQYF
TGTGCCAGCAGTATGATAGCGGGGCCCCCCACAGATACGCAGTATTTT
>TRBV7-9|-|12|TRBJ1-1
CASSPGTNEAFF
TGTGCCAGCAGCCCGGGGACAAATGAGGCTTTCTTT
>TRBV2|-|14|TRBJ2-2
CASSGNRADGELFF
TGTGCCAGCAGCGGTAACAGGGCGGACGGGGAGCTGTTTTTT
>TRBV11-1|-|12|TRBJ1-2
CASSDSDLGYTF
TGTGCCAGCAGCGACAGCGACCTGGGCTACACCTTC
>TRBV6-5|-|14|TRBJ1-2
CASSLLTGLSGYTF
TGTGCCAGCAGCCTACTCACAGGGTTGAGTGGCTACACCTTC
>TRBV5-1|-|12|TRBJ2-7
CASSLSGYEQYF
TGCGCCAGCAGCTTGTCCGGCTACGAGCAGTACTTC
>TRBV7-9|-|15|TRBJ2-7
CASSTHLAENYEQYF
TGTGCCAGCAGCACGCATTTAGCGGAGAACTACGAGCAGTACTTC
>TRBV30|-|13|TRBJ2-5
CAWSVTLKETQYF
TGTGCCTGGAGTGTAACCCTAAAAGAGACCCAGTACTTC
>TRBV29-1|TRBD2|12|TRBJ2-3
CSASLARDTQYF
TGCAGCGCCTCACTAGCGCGAGATACGCAGTATTTT
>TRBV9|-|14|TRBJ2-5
CASSVAGNEETQYF
TGTGCCAGCAGCGTGGCGGGAAACGAAGAGACCCAGTACTTC
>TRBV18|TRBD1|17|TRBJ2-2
CASSPGTGGANTGELFF
TGTGCCAGCTCACCAGGGACAGGGGGAGCGAACACCGGGGAGCTGTTTTTT
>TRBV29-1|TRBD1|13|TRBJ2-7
CSAHRTGGNEQYF
TGCAGCGCCCACAGGACAGGGGGCAACGAGCAGTACTTC
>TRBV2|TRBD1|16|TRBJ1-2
CASFSPRTGGTYGYTF
TGTGCCAGCTTCTCACCTCGGACAGGGGGCACCTATGGCTACACCTTC
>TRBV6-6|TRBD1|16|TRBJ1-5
CASSPGTDYSNQPQHF
TGTGCCAGCAGTCCCGGGACAGACTATAGCAATCAGCCCCAGCATTTT
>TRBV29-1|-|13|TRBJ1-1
CSVEFEAGTEAFF
TGCAGCGTTGAGTTTGAGGCTGGGACTGAAGCTTTCTTT
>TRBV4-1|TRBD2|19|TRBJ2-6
CASSLIGLADSSGANVLTF
TGCGCCAGCAGCCTCATAGGACTAGCGGATAGCTCTGGGGCCAACGTCCTGACTTTC
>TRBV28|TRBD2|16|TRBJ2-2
CASSTWTSGHTGELFF
TGTGCCAGCAGTACCTGGACTAGCGGACACACCGGGGAGCTGTTTTTT
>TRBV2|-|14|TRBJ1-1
CASSEVIRNTEAFF
TGTGCCAGCAGTGAAGTGATCAGGAACACTGAAGCTTTCTTT
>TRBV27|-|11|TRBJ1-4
CASSFGGRLFF
TGTGCCAGCAGTTTCGGCGGAAGACTGTTTTTT
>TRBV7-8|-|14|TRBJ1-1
CASSLRQLNTEAFF
TGTGCCAGCAGCTTACGACAGTTGAACACTGAAGCTTTCTTT
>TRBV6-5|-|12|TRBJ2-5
CASGARLETQYF
TGTGCCAGCGGGGCACGGTTAGAGACCCAGTACTTC
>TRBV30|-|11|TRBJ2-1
CAWRTENEQFF
TGTGCCTGGCGGACAGAGAATGAGCAGTTCTTC
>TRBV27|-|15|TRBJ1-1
CASSNRPGGNTEAFF
TGTGCCAGCAGCAACCGTCCGGGGGGGAACACTGAAGCTTTCTTT
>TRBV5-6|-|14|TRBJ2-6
CASSRPREANVLTF
TGTGCCAGCAGCCGCCCTCGGGAGGCCAACGTCCTGACTTTC
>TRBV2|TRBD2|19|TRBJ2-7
CASSGISMTSGSGSYEQYF
TGTGCCAGCAGTGGTATTTCCATGACTAGCGGGAGTGGGTCCTACGAGCAGTACTTC
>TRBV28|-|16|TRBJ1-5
CASSWGGGVKKLPQHF
TGTGCCAGCAGTTGGGGAGGAGGGGTCAAGAAGCTGCCCCAGCATTTT
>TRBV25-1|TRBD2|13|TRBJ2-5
CASKGLGGETQYF
TGTGCCAGCAAGGGGCTGGGGGGGGAGACCCAGTACTTC
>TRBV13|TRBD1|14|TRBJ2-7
CASSPGTAAYEQYF
TGTGCCAGCAGCCCCGGGACAGCCGCCTACGAGCAGTACTTC
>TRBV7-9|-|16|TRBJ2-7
CASSSTLSQMRGEQYF
TGTGCCAGCAGCTCGACCTTGAGCCAGATGAGGGGGGAGCAGTACTTC
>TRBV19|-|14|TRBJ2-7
CASSIAQGSYEQYF
TGTGCCAGTAGTATAGCCCAGGGCTCCTACGAGCAGTACTTC
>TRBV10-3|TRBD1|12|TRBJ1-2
CAIDQGARGYTF
TGTGCCATCGACCAGGGGGCGCGGGGCTACACCTTC
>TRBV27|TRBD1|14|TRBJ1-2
CASRGLKGAYGYTF
TGTGCCAGCAGAGGACTCAAGGGGGCATATGGCTACACCTTC
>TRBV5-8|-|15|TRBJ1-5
CASSLEGPRRGPQHF
TGTGCCAGCAGCTTGGAGGGTCCCCGGCGGGGGCCCCAGCATTTT
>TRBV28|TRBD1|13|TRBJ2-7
CATKPGGPYEQYF
TGTGCCACCAAACCAGGGGGCCCCTACGAGCAGTACTTC
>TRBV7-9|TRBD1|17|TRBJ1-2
CASSSGDRRLRGYGYTF
TGTGCCAGCAGCTCGGGGGACAGGCGGTTAAGAGGCTATGGCTACACCTTC
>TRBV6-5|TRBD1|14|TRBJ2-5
CASSYGTGQETQYF
TGTGCCAGCAGTTACGGGACAGGACAAGAGACCCAGTACTTC
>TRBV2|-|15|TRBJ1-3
CASREQGMGGNTIYF
TGTGCCAGCAGGGAACAGGGAATGGGTGGAAACACCATATATTTT
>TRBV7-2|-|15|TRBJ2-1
CASSPRSRRRVEQFF
TGTGCCAGCAGTCCACGAAGCCGGAGGAGGGTTGAGCAGTTCTTC
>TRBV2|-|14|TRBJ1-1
CASGIDRLNTEAFF
TGTGCCAGCGGTATCGACAGGCTGAACACTGAAGCTTTCTTT
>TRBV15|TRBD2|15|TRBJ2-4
CATSNYLAGENIQYF
TGTGCCACCAGCAACTACTTAGCGGGAGAAAACATTCAGTACTTC
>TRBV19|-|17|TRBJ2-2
CASSTSSLAMSTGELFF
TGTGCCAGTAGTACAAGCTCTCTAGCGATGTCGACCGGGGAGCTGTTTTTT
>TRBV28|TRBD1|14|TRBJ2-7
CASSQTGKGYEQYF
TGTGCCAGCAGTCAGACAGGGAAAGGCTACGAGCAGTACTTC
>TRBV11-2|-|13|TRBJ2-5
CASSLVAWETQYF
TGTGCCAGCAGCTTAGTAGCCTGGGAGACCCAGTACTTC
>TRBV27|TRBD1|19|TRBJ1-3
CASSLTGGGTGGSGNTIYF
TGTGCCAGCAGTTTGACCGGCGGGGGGACAGGGGGATCTGGAAACACCATATATTTT